This record concerns one T cell receptor (beta chain) sequence. Original data processing: Reference gene primer amplification gave nucleated cell count estimates. TCRdb's table, derived via immunoSEQ multiplex PCR, lists solely in-frame clones and lacks some. That table gives V, J and clone size, and the DNA gave D and trimming. The data show fewer than 350,000 clones, roughly 85% seen once. The sample belongs to a study of blood T cell repertoires in COVID-19. Across the whole study: Specimens from acute and convalescent COVID-19 originated in the United States, Italy and Spain.

The age range of participants was 18 to 89 years, with residence in about 25 US areas. Membership in each cohort depended on participant-reported clinical history. The CDR3 is 15 amino acids. The J segment lost 4 bases and the V segment lost 3 bases, leaving 7 bases of the junction unmatched. The germline gives CDR1 KGHDR, CDR2 SFDVKD. The receptor was derived from a woman between 50 and 59 years old who had recovered from COVID-19. Sequencing used PBMCs or T cells enriched from blood (not recorded which). The chain carries TRBV24-1 and TRBJ1-2, with 7 bases that match TRBD1. The CDR3 sequence is CATSDKSTGIYGYTF. The CDR3 region has the DNA TGTGCCACCAGTGATAAATCGACAGGGATCTATGGCTACACCTTC.